The entry below gives a single T cell receptor beta chain sequence along with its context. The target antigen is unknown. This entry comes from a study of CD8 T cells in ankylosing spondylitis. Via MiXCR, TCRdb re-called the 5' RACE reads, giving one row per CDR3 protein. The sample has about 390,000 distinct CDR3 sequences, 20% to 25% seen once; the top ten hold about 17%. V was cut by 3 bases and J by 10 bases, with 13 bases left in between. From germline, CDR1 is SNHLY and CDR2 FYNNEI. The CDR3 extends over 13 amino acids. General study results and limits: A motif of 7 to 9 highly homologous TCR beta variants was seen as apparently characteristic of ankylosing spondylitis blood.

The clonotype comes from a male donor with ankylosing spondylitis. V is TRBV2 and J is TRBJ2-1; D gene uncertain. Material: blood, either unsorted or a sorted T cell fraction (not recorded which). The CDR3 is CASSDPGLLEQFF. The CDR3 DNA sequence: TGTGCCAGCAGTGATCCGGGCCTATTGGAGCAGTTCTTC.